A selection of T cell receptor beta chains follows, all from one sample in a study of T cells in localized non-small cell lung cancer. Produced via immunoSEQ multiplex PCR; TCRdb's table is partial and in-frame only. The data show around 26,000 clones, about nine tenths seen once. This specimen was peripheral blood, taken before any cancer treatment. The receptor set was obtained from a woman aged 40-70 years with stage I lung adenocarcinoma. Each CDR3 is given with its conserved first and last residue. D genes are given only for firm matches. The size field is filled for only some rows; it gives once, few, many or a size class.

d_gene	j_gene	len	v_gene	abundance	CDR3nt	CDR3aa
TRBD1	TRBJ1-2	13	TRBV10-2	-	TGCGCCAGCAATGGGGACAGGGTATTTGGCTACACCTTC	CASNGDRVFGYTF
-	TRBJ1-4	15	TRBV28	-	TGTGCCAGCAGTTCTGGCGGGGCAACTAATGAAAAACTGTTTTTT	CASSSGGATNEKLFF
TRBD1	TRBJ2-1	15	TRBV18	-	TGTGCCAGCTCAGCGGACAGGGGACTTATCAATGAGCAGTTCTTC	CASSADRGLINEQFF
-	TRBJ1-4	15	TRBV19	-	TGTGCCAGTAGTATTTCCGCGGGGCCTAATGAAAAACTGTTTTTT	CASSISAGPNEKLFF
-	TRBJ2-7	13	TRBV5-4	-	TGTGCCAGCAGCTCAGGGGTAACCTACGAGCAGTACTTC	CASSSGVTYEQYF
TRBD2	TRBJ2-1	15	TRBV7-9	-	TGTGCCAGCAGCTTACAGCGGGAGGGATACAATGAGCAGTTCTTC	CASSLQREGYNEQFF
-	TRBJ1-1	16	TRBV6-5	few	TGTGCCAGCAGTTACTCGATATACCAGCTGAACACTGAAGCTTTCTTT	CASSYSIYQLNTEAFF
-	TRBJ2-3	14	TRBV18	-	TGTGCCAGCTCACCCCTAGACAGCACAGATACGCAGTATTTT	CASSPLDSTDTQYF
-	TRBJ1-6	15	TRBV7-2	-	TGTGCCAGCAGCTTCGGACGGCTCAATAATTCACCCCTCCACTTT	CASSFGRLNNSPLHF
-	TRBJ1-1	13	TRBV18	few	TGTGCCAGCTCACCCTCCCAGAACACTGAAGCTTTCTTT	CASSPSQNTEAFF
TRBD2	TRBJ2-1	16	TRBV11-2	-	TGTGCCAGCAGCTTGCGTGGGGGGGGCTCCTACAATGAGCAGTTCTTC	CASSLRGGGSYNEQFF
TRBD2	TRBJ2-1	19	TRBV7-8	-	TGTGCCAGCAGCCATTCCGGGACTAGCGGGAGAGGGGGTCGGAATGAGCAGTTCTTC	CASSHSGTSGRGGRNEQFF
-	TRBJ1-6	15	TRBV5-1	-	TGCGCCAGCAGCTTCGACCGGCAGGGCCGGTCACCCCTCCACTTT	CASSFDRQGRSPLHF
-	TRBJ2-7	13	TRBV14	-	TGTGCCAGCAGCCAAGATCGGGCGGCTCAGCAGTACTTC	CASSQDRAAQQYF
-	TRBJ1-4	14	TRBV9	-	TGTGCCAGCGCCAAGGATACAACTAATGAAAAACTGTTTTTT	CASAKDTTNEKLFF
TRBD1	TRBJ1-2	14	TRBV6-1	few	TGTGCCAGCAGCAGCACAGGGGACTCACGGGGCTACACCTTC	CASSSTGDSRGYTF
-	TRBJ1-5	14	TRBV6-1	-	TGTGCCACCACCAGTGCCGGGAACGATCAGCCCCAGCATTTT	CATTSAGNDQPQHF
-	TRBJ2-1	13	TRBV6-1	-	TGTGCCAGCAGTGGGGATACTATAACTGAGCAGTTCTTC	CASSGDTITEQFF
-	TRBJ1-5	15	TRBV28	-	TGTGCCAGCAGAAGCGGGGCCGGGTTACGTCAGCCCCAGCATTTT	CASRSGAGLRQPQHF
TRBD1	TRBJ1-2	14	TRBV5-4	-	TGTGCCAGCAGCGGGGAACAGGGGTACTATGGCTACACCTTC	CASSGEQGYYGYTF
-	TRBJ1-5	17	TRBV7-8	-	TGTGCCAGCAGCTTAGAGGGCCTTAGAGGTAGCAATCAGCCCCAGCATTTT	CASSLEGLRGSNQPQHF
-	TRBJ2-5	14	TRBV5-6	-	TGTGCCAGCAGCTTGGGGGGGTTCCAAGAGACCCAGTACTTC	CASSLGGFQETQYF
-	TRBJ1-2	15	TRBV28	-	TGTGCCAGCAGTTTGGACCTCATAGGGCACTATGGCTACACCTTC	CASSLDLIGHYGYTF
TRBD1	TRBJ1-1	14	TRBV2	-	TGTGCCAGCAGACCGCCACAGGGGGCGGCTGAAGCTTTCTTT	CASRPPQGAAEAFF
TRBD1	TRBJ2-1	14	TRBV29-1	-	TGCAGCGTAGGGACAGACAACTACTACAATGAGCAGTTCTTC	CSVGTDNYYNEQFF
-	TRBJ2-7	13	TRBV11-3	few	TGTGCCAGCAGTTTTGGACAGAATTCCGAGCAGTACTTC	CASSFGQNSEQYF
TRBD1	TRBJ1-1	17	TRBV4-3	-	TGCGCCAGCAGCCAAGATCGCCCCACAGGGGGCCAGCCTGAAGCTTTCTTT	CASSQDRPTGGQPEAFF
-	TRBJ2-1	12	TRBV9	-	TGTGCCAGCAGCCCAGGGGCGGGCGAGCAGTTCTTC	CASSPGAGEQFF
TRBD1	TRBJ1-2	15	TRBV6-5	-	TGTGCCAGCAGCCACCGTGACAGGGTAGATCATGGCTACACCTTC	CASSHRDRVDHGYTF
-	TRBJ2-5	13	TRBV18	-	TGTGCCAGCTCACTGGGACTTCAAGAGACCCAGTACTTC	CASSLGLQETQYF
TRBD1	TRBJ2-7	15	TRBV19	-	TGTGCCAGTAGTTCCCGGACAGGGGAATTGTCCGAGCAGTACTTC	CASSSRTGELSEQYF
TRBD1	TRBJ2-3	15	TRBV6-6	-	TGTGCCAGCAGTTCCGGGACAGGACGCACAAATACGCAGTATTTT	CASSSGTGRTNTQYF
-	TRBJ1-5	14	TRBV5-4	-	TGTGCCAGCAGCTTACGGGGTGGCAATCAGCCCCAGCATTTT	CASSLRGGNQPQHF
TRBD1	TRBJ1-2	15	TRBV7-3	-	TGTGCCAGCAGCTTAACAGGGCAGGGGGCGGCTGGCTACACCTTC	CASSLTGQGAAGYTF